One sample yielded the 3 T cell receptor beta chains listed below, sequenced in a study of preoperative IRX-2 immunotherapy in early breast cancer. This table comes from immunoSEQ multiplex PCR, and its TCRdb copy is limited to in-frame clones, with some not included. The table lists more than 20,000 clones, just under 80% of them singletons, with roughly 2.2% in the top ten. Treatment described: preoperative locoregional IRX-2 cytokine immunotherapy. The source was lymph node tissue, collected before IRX-2 immunotherapy. The receptors come from a human donor with breast cancer.

The rearrangement links TRBV7-7 to TRBJ1-5; TRBD1 matches at 7 bases. Germline V lookup: CDR1 SSHAT, CDR2 FNYEAQ (reference sequence). Germline trimming cut 5 bases from V and 3 bases from J; bases unmatched to any gene: 7. The CDR3 length is 15 residues. CDR3 loop: CASSRGQPYNQPQHF. DNA of the CDR3: TGTGCCAGCAGCCGGGGACAGCCCTACAATCAGCCCCAGCATTTT.

The chain couples TRBV7-7 to TRBJ1-3; no firm D call. Germline V gene data show CDR1 as SSHAT and CDR2 as FNYEAQ (reference sequence). Trimming left V 7 bases short and J 1 base short, with 14 bases between. This CDR3 contains 15 residues. The CDR3 sequence is CASTPSGWSGNTIYF. For the CDR3, the DNA is TGTGCCAGCACACCTTCCGGGTGGTCTGGAAACACCATATATTTT.

V and J are TRBV6-8 and TRBJ1-3; D uncertain. In germline, CDR1 is MNHGY, CDR2 SAAAGT. The CDR3 covers 13 residues. Between the trimmed V and J ends, which lost 10 bases and 14 bases, there was a span of 24 bases. The CDR3 nucleotides are TGTGCCATCTCGGATCCTCTAAGGCTGAGTTTATATTTT. It codes for CAISDPLRLSLYF.